Included here is one T cell receptor beta chain sequence, with context. The antigen remains unidentified. Every TCR beta cDNA library bore unique molecular identifiers. TCRdb re-called the PCR reads through MiXCR, storing one row per CDR3 protein. The table lists hundreds of thousands of distinct CDR3 sequences, less than 35% of them singletons. This sample was taken from a study of post-analysis software for immune sequencing data. The germline gives CDR1 MGHRA, CDR2 YSYEKL. CDR3 length: 16 amino acids. V was trimmed by 4 bases and J by 5 bases, leaving 20 bases between them. General study results and limits: Roughly five TRBV segments occurring more often in patients than controls included TRBV5-6, TRBV5-1 and TRBV20-1.

This sequence originates from a girl aged 10 to 17 with multiple sclerosis. V usage is TRBV4-1 and J usage is TRBJ1-2; tentative D call: TRBD1 (5 bases). Specimen: blood. Here the CDR3 DNA reads TGCGCCAGCAGCCCCTCCACTGACAGAATTCTGTATGGCTACACCTTC. It translates to CASSPSTDRILYGYTF.